This entry lists 30 T cell receptor beta chains sequenced from one sample in a study of blood T cell repertoires in COVID-19. Using immunoSEQ multiplex PCR, the repertoire was profiled, and TCRdb retains in-frame clones only, with some absent. The profile shows roughly 130,000 clones, under 95% of them singletons. Input material: peripheral blood. Receptor source: a man aged 55-75 years with COVID-19, enrolled during active disease.

The rearrangement joins TRBV7-8 to TRBJ1-1, with D maybe TRBD1 (5 bases). CDR3 length: 14 residues. Trimming removed 4 bases from V and 3 bases from J, with 12 bases in between. CDR1 is SGHVS, CDR2 FQNEAQ, per germline. Here the CDR3 DNA reads TGTGCCAGCAGCTCCACGGGAGGGGACACTGAAGCTTTCTTT. This sequence encodes CASSSTGGDTEAFF.

This chain links TRBV4-1 with TRBJ1-2; D might be TRBD1 (6 bases). CDR3 length: 17 residues. V lost 4 bases and J 3 bases, leaving 21 bases between the germline ends. Germline V gene lookup returns CDR1 MGHRA and CDR2 YSYEKL. The CDR3: CASSLQQAGAKDYGYTF. The CDR3 region has the DNA TGCGCCAGCAGCCTCCAACAGGCGGGGGCAAAGGACTATGGCTACACCTTC.

The chain joins TRBV4-1 to TRBJ2-7, with 10 bases that match TRBD1. Germline CDR1 reads MGHRA; CDR2 reads YSYEKL. The CDR3 runs to 15 residues. V lost 0 bases and J lost 4; bases outside the gene matches: 3. The CDR3 sequence: CASSQETGQGYEQYF. CDR3 DNA sequence: TGCGCCAGCAGCCAAGAGACGGGACAGGGGTACGAGCAGTACTTC.

With respect to this clone: Other DNA sequences in the sample encode the same CDR3. This chain connects TRBV18 to TRBJ1-5; possibly TRBD1 for D (5 bases). V lost 3 bases and J lost 0, with 9 bases in between. This CDR3 is 15 amino acids long. Germline V lookup: CDR1 KGHSH, CDR2 LQKENI. CDR3 region: CASSPGQNSNQPQHF. The CDR3 nucleotides are TGTGCCAGCTCACCGGGGCAGAATAGCAATCAGCCCCAGCATTTT.

This chain joins TRBV24-1 and TRBJ2-7, with a tentative D call TRBD2 (7 bases). V was cut by 9 bases and J by 0 bases, with 17 bases left in between. The CDR3 totals 15 residues. Germline-derived CDR1 and CDR2 are KGHDR and SFDVKD. The CDR3, as DNA: TGTGCCACCGGGGAGGGGGGAGCCGGCTCCTACGAGCAGTACTTC. This gives the protein CATGEGGAGSYEQYF.

The chain is built from TRBV19 and TRBJ1-4; 7 bases fit TRBD1. The junction had 4 bases not matched to a gene; V was cut back by 5 bases and J by 7 bases. The CDR3 runs to 13 residues. Germline CDR1 is LNHDA and CDR2 is SQIVND (reference sequence). The CDR3 reads CASSPRTGEKLFF. In nucleotides, the CDR3 is TGTGCCAGTAGTCCCCGGACAGGTGAAAAACTGTTTTTT.

The V gene is TRBV30, the J gene TRBJ1-5; a possible D gene is TRBD1 (6 bases). CDR1 is GTSNPN, CDR2 SVGIG, per germline (reference sequence). The CDR3 length is 14 residues. With 2 bases removed from V and 5 bases from J, the gap between germline ends came to 13 bases. The CDR3: CAWSPGQIHQPQHF. CDR3 coding DNA: TGTGCCTGGAGTCCCGGACAGATTCATCAGCCCCAGCATTTT.

This chain joins TRBV14 and TRBJ2-1; the D gene is possibly TRBD1 (6 bases). This CDR3 is 13 amino acids long. Trimming pared 7 bases from V and 2 bases from J, leaving 9 bases between. Germline V gene sequence: CDR1 SGHDN, CDR2 FVKESK. The CDR3 DNA follows: TGTGCCAGCAAACAGGGAACCTACAATGAGCAGTTCTTC. As protein: CASKQGTYNEQFF.

This clone was seen a single time. This chain uses TRBV6-5 with TRBJ2-7; 11 bases are a match to TRBD1. The CDR3 totals 14 residues. Germline CDR1 and CDR2: MNHEY and SVGAGI. The J segment lost 4 bases and the V segment lost 6 bases, leaving 5 bases of the junction unmatched. The CDR3 sequence is CASSRDRGSYEQYF. The DNA for the CDR3 is TGTGCCAGCAGCCGGGACAGGGGGTCGTACGAGCAGTACTTC.

J is TRBJ1-1 and V is TRBV5-6; 7 bases match TRBD1. The CDR3 contains 15 residues. The V gene end was trimmed by 3 bases and the J gene end by 0 bases; junction bases not matched to a gene: 5. Germline lookup yields CDR1 SGHDT and CDR2 YYEEEE. The CDR3 protein is CASSYPTGMNTEAFF. CDR3 sequence (DNA): TGTGCCAGCAGCTACCCGACAGGGATGAACACTGAAGCTTTCTTT.

The rearrangement uses TRBV27 and TRBJ1-6; 9 bases map to TRBD1. Trimming took 6 bases from V and 10 from J; bases not matched to a gene: 4. The germline V gene has CDR1 MNHEY and CDR2 SMNVEV (reference sequence). The CDR3 has 13 residues. The CDR3 spells CASRGQGSSPLHF. The CDR3 coding sequence is TGTGCCAGCAGGGGACAGGGATCGTCACCCCTCCACTTT.

In this sample, this clone turned up once. Other DNA sequences in the same sample also yield this CDR3. The rearrangement uses TRBV4-2 and TRBJ1-1; weak D call: TRBD1 (6 bases). Germline V CDR1 and CDR2: LGHNA, YNFKEQ. Trimming pared 4 bases from V and 2 bases from J, leaving 11 bases between. This CDR3 is 14 amino acids long. Written as DNA, the CDR3 is TGTGCCAGCAGCCCCGCACAGGGTAACACTGAAGCTTTCTTT. This translates into CASSPAQGNTEAFF.

This chain uses TRBV14 with TRBJ2-2, with D tentatively TRBD1 (6 bases). CDR1 and CDR2 (germline): SGHDN, FVKESK. This CDR3 has 15 residues. With 4 bases removed from V and 1 base from J, the gap between germline ends came to 10 bases. CDR3 region: CASSLLGQNTGELFF. As DNA, the CDR3 is TGTGCCAGCAGCCTCCTGGGACAGAACACCGGGGAGCTGTTTTTT.

The gene calls are TRBV10-3 and TRBJ2-7; 11 nucleotides agree with TRBD2. CDR1 ENHRY and CDR2 SYGVKD come from the germline V gene. The CDR3 runs to 18 residues. With V trimmed by 2 bases and J by 1 base, 10 bases remained unmatched. Here the CDR3 reads CAISEGGHGTSGSYEQYF. The CDR3 region has the DNA TGTGCCATCAGTGAGGGCGGACACGGGACTAGCGGTTCCTACGAGCAGTACTTC.

The chain employs TRBV4-1 and TRBJ2-7; 8 nucleotides align to TRBD2. The CDR3 has 15 amino acids. V shed 0 bases and J 0 bases; nucleotides not matched to a gene: 1. Per germline, CDR1 MGHRA and CDR2 YSYEKL. CDR3 in DNA: TGCGCCAGCAGCCAAGACCGGGGGGGCTCCTACGAGCAGTACTTC. This codes for CASSQDRGGSYEQYF.

This chain connects TRBV6-5 to TRBJ1-1; D may be TRBD1 (6 bases). Germline CDR1 MNHEY, CDR2 SVGAGI. The CDR3 has 15 residues. V was shortened by 4 bases and J by 1 base, with 13 bases between the two germline ends. Here the CDR3 DNA reads TGTGCCAGCAGTTCCCAGTTGGGACAGAACACTGAAGCTTTCTTT. Protein product: CASSSQLGQNTEAFF.

The chain joins TRBV24-1 to TRBJ2-1, with TRBD1 matching over 8 bases. The CDR3 consists of 15 residues. Germline CDR1 is KGHDR and CDR2 is SFDVKD. The J segment lost 6 bases and the V segment lost 0 bases, leaving 3 bases of the junction unmatched. The CDR3 sequence: CATSDLRTGGNEQFF. The CDR3 DNA sequence: TGTGCCACCAGTGATTTGAGAACAGGGGGCAATGAGCAGTTCTTC.

V gene TRBV11-3 combines with J gene TRBJ2-1; 12 bases align to TRBD2. V lost 10 bases, J lost 4 bases, and 8 bases stayed unmatched. Germline loops: CDR1 SGHNT, CDR2 YENEEA. The CDR3 is 15 amino acids. CDR3: CATGLAGNSYNEQFF. CDR3 nucleotide sequence: TGTGCCACGGGACTAGCGGGTAATTCGTACAATGAGCAGTTCTTC.

The V gene is TRBV9, the J gene TRBJ1-4; D remains ambiguous. Germline V gene data show CDR1 as SGDLS and CDR2 as YYNGEE. The V and J ends lost 5 bases and 10 bases respectively, with 12 bases between them. The CDR3 extends over 12 amino acids. CDR3 bases: TGTGCCAGCAGTCCCAACGAGGTAAAACTGTTTTTT. Translated, it gives CASSPNEVKLFF.

This chain links TRBV9 with TRBJ1-1; no firm D call. This CDR3 has 16 amino acids. CDR1 is SGDLS, CDR2 YYNGEE, per germline. V was clipped by 4 bases and J by 2 bases, with 18 bases between them. As DNA, the CDR3 is TGTGCCAGCAGCCCTAGCGGTGGAGGAGTAAACACTGAAGCTTTCTTT. Encoded protein: CASSPSGGGVNTEAFF. The variable domain in full, with the rest retrieved from reference TRBV9 and TRBJ1-1, is DSGVTQTPKHLITATGQRVTLRCSPRSGDLSVYWYQQSLDQGLQFLIQYYNGEERAKGNILERFSAQQFPDLHSELNLSSLELGDSALYFCASSPSGGGVNTEAFFGQGTRLTVV.

V usage is TRBV4-3 and J usage is TRBJ2-1; a possible D gene is TRBD2 (5 bases). Germline V CDR1 and CDR2: LGHNA, YSLEER. There are 13 residues in the CDR3. Deletions cut 0 bases from V and 5 bases from J, with 5 bases between. CDR3 sequence (DNA): TGCGCCAGCAGCCAAGAGAGGGACAATGAGCAGTTCTTC. This codes for CASSQERDNEQFF.

The chain joins TRBV7-2 to TRBJ1-2; D is unresolved. Germline CDR1 reads SGHTA; CDR2 reads FQGNSA. The ends were cut back, 1 base at V and 5 bases at J, with 11 bases in the middle. This CDR3 contains 14 residues. The CDR3 region has the DNA TGTGCCAGCAGCTTAGTAAGGGCGGGTTATGGCTACACCTTC. It translates to CASSLVRAGYGYTF.

The chain is built from TRBV27 and TRBJ1-5; TRBD1 agrees at 8 bases. This CDR3 region has 16 residues. The V gene end was trimmed by 5 bases and the J gene end by 5 bases; junction bases not matched to a gene: 11. Germline CDR1 and CDR2: MNHEY and SMNVEV (reference sequence). CDR3 sequence: CASSQSPGGADQPQHF. DNA for the CDR3: TGTGCCAGCAGTCAAAGCCCAGGGGGCGCGGATCAGCCCCAGCATTTT.

The chain's CDR3 is CASSFPSGSNTGELFF. CDR3 coding DNA: TGTGCCAGCAGCTTCCCTAGCGGGAGCAACACCGGGGAGCTGTTTTTT. The rearrangement uses TRBV4-2 and TRBJ2-2; 10 positions match TRBD2. The CDR3 is made up of 16 amino acids. Per the germline V gene, CDR1 is LGHNA and CDR2 is YNFKEQ. With 5 bases clipped from V and 2 bases from J, the junction kept 5 bases outside the gene matches.

This chain uses TRBV4-2 with TRBJ2-7; possible D gene TRBD1, 6 bases. The germline gives CDR1 LGHNA, CDR2 YNFKEQ. V was trimmed by 6 bases and J by 0 bases, leaving 15 bases between them. The CDR3 runs 15 residues. For the CDR3, the DNA is TGTGCCAGCAGTTCCCGGGACAAGACCTCCTACGAGCAGTACTTC. It is translated as CASSSRDKTSYEQYF.

CDR3 DNA: TGTGCCAGCAGCCTCCTTGCTAGCGGCACAGATACGCAGTATTTT. Protein sequence: CASSLLASGTDTQYF. The chain links TRBV7-9 to TRBJ2-3, with D tentatively TRBD2 (6 bases). Germline V CDR1 and CDR2: SEHNR, FQNEAQ (reference sequence). Trimming left V 5 bases short and J 1 base short, with 13 bases between. This CDR3 has 15 amino acids.

This clone was detected once. The chain links TRBV9 to TRBJ1-2; D possibly corresponds to TRBD1 (5 bases). The CDR3 contains 14 residues. Trimming removed 0 bases from V and 4 bases from J, with 10 bases in between. In germline, CDR1 is SGDLS, CDR2 YYNGEE. CDR3 DNA: TGTGCCAGCAGCGTAGGGCAGGGAGGCTATGGCTACACCTTC. Translated: CASSVGQGGYGYTF.

Comments on this clone: The sample holds other DNA sequences that translate to the same CDR3. The chain employs TRBV18 and TRBJ2-3, with 11 bases identical to TRBD2. The CDR3 contains 16 residues. The V gene end was trimmed by 6 bases and the J gene end by 2 bases; junction bases not matched to a gene: 7. Germline-derived CDR1 and CDR2 are KGHSH and LQKENI. The CDR3 DNA is TGTGCCAGCTCCCCGGGGACTAGCGGACACACAGATACGCAGTATTTT. Translating it yields CASSPGTSGHTDTQYF.

In the case of this clone: Within the sample, other DNA sequences also encode this same CDR3. The chain carries TRBV28 and TRBJ1-5; D remains ambiguous. This CDR3 comprises 13 residues. With 1 base removed from V and 3 bases from J, the gap between germline ends came to 4 bases. Germline V gene lookup returns CDR1 MDHEN and CDR2 SYDVKM. In DNA form, the CDR3 reads TGTGCCAGCAGTTTATCGGTCAATCAGCCCCAGCATTTT. This gives the protein CASSLSVNQPQHF. Combining the CDR3 with reference TRBV28 and TRBJ1-5 gives the whole variable domain DVKVTQSSRYLVKRTGEKVFLECVQDMDHENMFWYRQDPGLGLRLIYFSYDVKMKEKGDIPEGYSVSREKKERFSLILESASTNQTSMYLCASSLSVNQPQHFGDGTRLSIL.

The chain uses TRBV28 and TRBJ2-7; 7 bases align to TRBD1. Germline-derived CDR1 and CDR2 are MDHEN and SYDVKM. The CDR3 spans 16 residues. V shed 5 bases, J shed 6 bases, and the junction held 16 bases outside the gene matches. The CDR3: CASSTTRGLVFSEQYF. DNA of the CDR3: TGTGCCAGCAGTACGACCAGGGGGTTAGTCTTCAGCGAGCAGTACTTC.